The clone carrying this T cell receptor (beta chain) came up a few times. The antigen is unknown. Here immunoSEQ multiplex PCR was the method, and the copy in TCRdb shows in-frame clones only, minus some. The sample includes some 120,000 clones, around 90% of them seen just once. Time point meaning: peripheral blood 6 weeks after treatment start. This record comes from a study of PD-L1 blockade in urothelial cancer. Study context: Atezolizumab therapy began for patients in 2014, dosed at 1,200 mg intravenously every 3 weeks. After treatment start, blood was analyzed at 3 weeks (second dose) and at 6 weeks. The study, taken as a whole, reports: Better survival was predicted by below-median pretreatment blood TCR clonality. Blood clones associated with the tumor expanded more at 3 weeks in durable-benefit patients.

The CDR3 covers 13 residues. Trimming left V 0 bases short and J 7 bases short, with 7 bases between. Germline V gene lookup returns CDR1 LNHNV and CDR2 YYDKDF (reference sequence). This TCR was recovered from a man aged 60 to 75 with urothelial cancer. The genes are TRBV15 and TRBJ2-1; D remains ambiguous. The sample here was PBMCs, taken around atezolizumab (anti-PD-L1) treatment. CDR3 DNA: TGTGCCACCAGCAGAGATCTGGCTAATGAGCAGTTCTTC. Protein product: CATSRDLANEQFF.